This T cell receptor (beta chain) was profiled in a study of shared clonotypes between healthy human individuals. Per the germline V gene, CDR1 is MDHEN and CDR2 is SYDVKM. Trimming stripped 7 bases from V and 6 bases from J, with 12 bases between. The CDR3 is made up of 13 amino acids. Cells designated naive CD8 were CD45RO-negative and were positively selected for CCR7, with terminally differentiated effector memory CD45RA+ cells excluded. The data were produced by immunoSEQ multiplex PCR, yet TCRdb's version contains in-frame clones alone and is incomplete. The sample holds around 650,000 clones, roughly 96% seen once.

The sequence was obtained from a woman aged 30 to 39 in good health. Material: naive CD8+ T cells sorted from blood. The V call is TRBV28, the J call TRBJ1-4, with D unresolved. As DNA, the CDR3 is TGTGCCAGCACAAGTAGTGGAGATGAAAAACTGTTTTTT. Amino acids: CASTSSGDEKLFF.